The next 7 T cell receptor beta chains were all read from a single sample in a study of OX40 agonist ivuxolimab in advanced cancers. TCRdb's copy holds only in-frame clones and misses some; the assay was immunoSEQ multiplex PCR. This table holds tens of thousands of clones, roughly 89% found once. The input for sequencing was CD4+ or CD8+ T cells sorted from blood, taken in a trial of the OX40 agonist ivuxolimab. The origin of the receptors is an adult with an advanced solid tumor such as melanoma, head and neck, liver or kidney cancer.

CDR3 residues: CASSLGQGGAGANVLTF. The CDR3 bases are TGTGCCAGCAGCTTGGGACAGGGAGGGGCTGGGGCCAACGTCCTGACTTTC. The genes are TRBV11-3 and TRBJ2-6; 9 nucleotides line up with TRBD1. CDR3 length: 17 residues. V lost 3 bases, J lost 2 bases, and 5 bases stayed unmatched. Looked up from germline, CDR1 is SGHNT and CDR2 is YENEEA.

This chain uses TRBV21-1 with TRBJ2-3. TRBV21-1 is tagged as a pseudogene. The CDR3 length is 11 residues. Here the CDR3 reads CASPPPDTQYF. CDR3 DNA sequence: TGTGCCAGCCCTCCACCAGATACGCAGTATTTT.

V usage is TRBV18 and J usage is TRBJ2-1; maybe TRBD2 (6 bases). The CDR3 consists of 14 residues. Looked up from germline, CDR1 is KGHSH and CDR2 is LQKENI. Trimming left V 6 bases short and J 4 bases short, with 13 bases between. CDR3 region: CASSLGGIYNEQFF. The CDR3 DNA reads TGTGCCAGCTCGTTGGGCGGGATTTACAATGAGCAGTTCTTC.

CDR3 sequence (DNA): TGTGCCAGCAGCACTGACAGACTAAGGTCCTACGAGCAGTACTTC. Protein product: CASSTDRLRSYEQYF. The chain combines TRBV11-2 with TRBJ2-7; D may be TRBD1 or TRBD2 (5 bases each). Trimming removed 5 bases from V and 1 base from J, with 15 bases in between. Germline CDR1 is SGHAT and CDR2 is FQNNGV. This CDR3 contains 15 residues.

The gene calls are TRBV6-5 and TRBJ2-1, with 16 bases aligning to TRBD2. Per germline, CDR1 MNHEY and CDR2 SVGAGI. V lost 2 bases, J lost 10 bases, and 2 bases stayed unmatched. The length of the CDR3 is 15 residues. The CDR3 bases are TGTGCCAGCAGTTACGCGGGACTAGCGGGGGGGGAGCAGTTCTTC. The encoded protein is CASSYAGLAGGEQFF.

The chain links TRBV9 to TRBJ1-2; a weak D match, TRBD1 (5 bases). The germline V and J ends were trimmed by 0 bases and 5 bases, with 11 bases remaining between them. Germline lookup yields CDR1 SGDLS and CDR2 YYNGEE. The CDR3 extends over 14 amino acids. This CDR3 reads CASSVGQGEYGYTF. CDR3 DNA: TGTGCCAGCAGCGTAGGGCAGGGCGAGTATGGCTACACCTTC.

The chain is built from TRBV27 and TRBJ2-7; D unclear. This CDR3 has 15 amino acids. Trimming took off 4 bases at V and 3 bases at J, with 16 bases between the two ends. Germline V lookup: CDR1 MNHEY, CDR2 SMNVEV (reference sequence). The CDR3 DNA reads as TGTGCCAGCAGTTCGTACAGCTCTGGGAACTACGAGCAGTACGTC. This encodes CASSSYSSGNYEQYV.